One sample yielded the 21 T cell receptor beta chains listed below, sequenced in a study of T cell repertoires in cytomegalovirus infection. TCRdb reprocessed the reads via MiXCR and lists one record per CDR3 protein. This sample has about 240,000 distinct CDR3 sequences, with 9% to 15% found just once. The sequenced sample was PBMCs. The receptors here all came from a human donor in good health (CMV status not recorded). Some clones in this sample may be carry-over from other donors' samples.

This clonotype was detected many times. The chain employs TRBV7-2 and TRBJ2-7, with no clear D. Trimming pared 4 bases from V and 0 bases from J, leaving 10 bases between. CDR1 is SGHTA, CDR2 FQGNSA, per germline. This CDR3 is 14 amino acids long. DNA of the CDR3: TGTGCCAGCAGCTCCCGCCTCAGCTCCTACGAGCAGTACTTC. Translated: CASSSRLSSYEQYF.

This clonotype was seen many times. An end of the junction differs from the germline gene, which may be a read error. The chain recombines TRBV7-2 with TRBJ2-1, with 9 bases identical to TRBD2. The CDR3 is 14 amino acids. Germline CDR1 is SGHTA and CDR2 is FQGNSA. The CDR3, as DNA: TGTGCCAGCACCTTAGCGGGAGAGGATAATGAGCAGTTCTTC. Translated: CASTLAGEDNEQFF.

V is TRBV20-1 and J is TRBJ1-5, with D possibly being TRBD1 (6 bases). The CDR3 extends over 13 amino acids. Trimming shortened V by 2 bases and J by 5 bases, and 10 bases separated the two germline ends. Germline V lookup: CDR1 DFQATT, CDR2 SNEGSKA (reference sequence). CDR3 protein: CSARPSGDQPQHF. The DNA of the CDR3 is TGCAGTGCTAGACCATCAGGGGATCAGCCCCAGCATTTT.

This clonotype was recorded at least ten times. The V and J genes are TRBV7-8 and TRBJ2-1, with D tentatively TRBD2 (6 bases). Germline CDR1 SGHVS, CDR2 FQNEAQ. V was shortened by 5 bases and J by 8 bases, with 13 bases between the two germline ends. CDR3 length: 13 residues. In nucleotides, the CDR3 is TGTGCCAGCAGCCCGTACCTAGCGCATGAGCAGTTCTTC. The encoded protein is CASSPYLAHEQFF.

This clonotype was recorded a few times. The chain is built from TRBV6-1 and TRBJ1-3; TRBD1 matches at 7 bases. Germline trimming cut 6 bases from V and 3 bases from J; bases unmatched to any gene: 8. This CDR3 region has 15 residues. Germline lookup yields CDR1 MNHNS and CDR2 SASEGT. Here the CDR3 reads CASSRSRTGGNTIYF. In DNA form, the CDR3 reads TGTGCCAGCAGCCGGTCCCGGACAGGTGGAAACACCATATATTTT.

This clonotype has ten or more counts. This chain's CDR3 is CASSLRQLNTEAFF. The CDR3 DNA follows: TGTGCCAGCAGCCTAAGACAGCTGAACACTGAAGCTTTCTTT. The genes are TRBV7-2 and TRBJ1-1, with D tentatively TRBD1 (5 bases). V lost 5 bases, J lost 0 bases, and 10 bases lay in between. The CDR3 length is 14 residues. Per germline, CDR1 SGHTA and CDR2 FQGNSA.

The rearrangement joins TRBV2 to TRBJ2-2; D call uncertain. CDR3 length: 13 residues. V was shortened by 7 bases and J by 5 bases, with 11 bases between the two germline ends. Germline CDR1 SNHLY, CDR2 FYNNEI. CDR3 in amino acids: CASTLTPTGELFF. CDR3 coding DNA: TGTGCCAGCACCCTGACACCGACCGGGGAGCTGTTTTTT.

The gene calls are TRBV7-6 and TRBJ1-4, with 8 positions matching TRBD1. The CDR3 has 13 residues. Germline-derived CDR1 and CDR2 are SGHVS and FNYEAQ. The CDR3 protein is CALPGQANEKLFF. The CDR3 nucleotides read TGTGCGCTACCGGGACAGGCTAATGAAAAACTGTTTTTT.

The chain links TRBV5-5 to TRBJ2-1; D ambiguous. The CDR3 is 14 residues long. The V gene lost 0 bases and the J gene lost 6 bases, with 10 bases spanning the gap. Germline V gene data show CDR1 as SGHKS and CDR2 as YYEKEE (reference sequence). The CDR3 is CASSLEGASNEQFF. The CDR3 DNA reads TGTGCCAGCAGCTTGGAGGGCGCCTCCAATGAGCAGTTCTTC.

This clonotype was counted ten times or more. The J gene is TRBJ2-3, the V gene TRBV7-2; perhaps TRBD1 as D (5 bases). CDR1 is SGHTA and CDR2 is FQGNSA in the germline V gene. The CDR3 contains 14 residues. V gave up 4 bases and J gave up 6 bases, with 14 bases separating them. The CDR3 sequence: CASSYRPTADTQYF. In DNA form, the CDR3 reads TGTGCCAGCAGCTACCGGCCGACAGCGGATACGCAGTATTTT.

The genes are TRBV20-1 and TRBJ2-5; D gene uncertain. Trimming took 1 base from V and 2 from J, leaving 14 bases between them. Germline values: CDR1 DFQATT, CDR2 SNEGSKA (reference sequence). The CDR3 totals 15 residues. The CDR3 here is CSARVPFAQQETQYF. The CDR3 DNA reads TGCAGTGCTAGAGTTCCTTTTGCACAGCAAGAGACCCAGTACTTC.

This clonotype was observed at least ten times. The chain employs TRBV20-1 and TRBJ2-7; D remains unclear. Germline CDR1 DFQATT, CDR2 SNEGSKA (reference sequence). This CDR3 region has 12 residues. Trimming removed 2 bases from V and 3 bases from J, with 8 bases in between. The CDR3 loop is CSARISVYEQYF. CDR3 in DNA: TGCAGTGCTAGAATCTCGGTCTACGAGCAGTACTTC.

The chain recombines TRBV4-3 with TRBJ1-6; no clear D gene. Germline V lookup: CDR1 LGHNA, CDR2 YSLEER. The CDR3 has 14 amino acids. V was pared by 1 base and J by 7 bases, with 8 bases between. CDR3 DNA sequence: TGCGCCAGCAGCCAAGGAGGGAGCAATTCACCCCTCCACTTT. Protein sequence: CASSQGGSNSPLHF.

This clonotype was observed many times. V usage is TRBV7-9 and J usage is TRBJ1-4; TRBD1 agrees at 9 bases. J gave up 3 bases and V 5 bases, and 7 bases lay outside the gene matches. The CDR3 length is 16 residues. The germline V gene has CDR1 SEHNR and CDR2 FQNEAQ (reference sequence). CDR3 region: CASSATGGTPNEKLFF. The CDR3, as DNA: TGTGCCAGCAGCGCCACAGGGGGCACACCTAATGAAAAACTGTTTTTT.

In this sample, this clonotype turned up a few times. The chain employs TRBV29-1 and TRBJ2-7; possible D gene TRBD1, 5 bases. The V end was cut by 3 bases, the J end by 4 bases, with 10 bases between. This CDR3 contains 12 residues. Germline CDR1 is SQVTM and CDR2 is ANQGSEA. CDR3 sequence: CSVDAQGYEQYF. CDR3 DNA sequence: TGCAGCGTTGACGCTCAGGGATACGAGCAGTACTTC.

This clonotype has ten or more counts. The V call is TRBV5-5, the J call TRBJ2-3; TRBD1 or TRBD2 may be the D gene (5 bases each). The CDR3 extends over 15 amino acids. Trimming shortened V by 0 bases and J by 8 bases, and 16 bases separated the two germline ends. Germline values: CDR1 SGHKS, CDR2 YYEKEE (reference sequence). The CDR3 here is CASSLGSGPQRTQYF. The CDR3, as DNA: TGTGCCAGCAGCTTGGGATCGGGGCCCCAGCGTACGCAGTATTTT.

The chain is built from TRBV28 and TRBJ1-1; 7 bases map to TRBD1. The germline CDR1 and CDR2 sequences are MDHEN and SYDVKM. J was trimmed by 1 base and V by 5 bases; bases with no gene match: 4. The CDR3 is 14 residues long. The CDR3 DNA reads TGTGCCAGCAGTGTGGGACAGAAGAACACTGAAGCTTTCTTT. Protein product: CASSVGQKNTEAFF.

The chain combines TRBV5-4 with TRBJ2-1, with 12 nucleotides matching TRBD2. V shed 4 bases, J shed 0 bases, and the junction held 5 bases outside the gene matches. CDR1 is SGHNT, CDR2 YYREEE, per germline (reference sequence). The CDR3 totals 17 residues. CDR3 DNA: TGTGCCAGCAGCCCAACTAGCGGGGGGTTCTCCTACAATGAGCAGTTCTTC. Protein product: CASSPTSGGFSYNEQFF.

This chain connects TRBV4-2 to TRBJ1-2; D is unresolved. V was pared by 0 bases and J by 8 bases, with 13 bases between. Germline CDR1 and CDR2: LGHNA and YNFKEQ. The length of the CDR3 is 14 residues. CDR3 sequence (DNA): TGTGCCAGCAGCCAAGATCGGGTAGCCCAGGGCTACACCTTC. This translates into CASSQDRVAQGYTF.

The chain employs TRBV4-3 and TRBJ2-2; tentative D call: TRBD1 (5 bases). Trimming removed 0 bases from V and 8 bases from J, with 13 bases in between. CDR3 size: 15 residues. From germline, CDR1 is LGHNA and CDR2 YSLEER. CDR3 sequence: CASSQENPGYGELFF. In nucleotides, the CDR3 is TGCGCCAGCAGCCAAGAGAATCCAGGGTATGGGGAGCTGTTTTTT.

This sequence joins TRBV6-1 and TRBJ2-1; the D gene is possibly TRBD2 (7 bases). This CDR3 is 16 amino acids long. In germline, CDR1 is MNHNS, CDR2 SASEGT. The ends were cut back, 5 bases at V and 7 bases at J, with 21 bases in the middle. CDR3 amino acids: CASSYQGRGGGNEQFF. CDR3 sequence (DNA): TGTGCCAGCAGTTACCAGGGCAGGGGCGGGGGTAATGAGCAGTTCTTC.